This T cell receptor (beta chain) is from a study of radiation and T cells in renal cell carcinoma. Study-level background: Nephrectomy followed 15 Gy stereotactic body radiation by 4 weeks. Study-wide points: Top tumor clonotypes rose in blood 2 weeks post-radiation, then contracted.

A remark on this clone: What it binds is not known.

Germline lookup yields CDR1 LNHDA and CDR2 SQIVND (reference sequence). The CDR3 is 16 amino acids. The V and J ends lost 4 bases and 2 bases, in that order; junction bases with no gene match: 8. The protocol was immunoSEQ multiplex PCR, while the TCRdb copy is restricted to in-frame clones and leaves out a portion. Seen here are roughly 80,000 clones, roughly 85% observed once, and the top ten hold under 25%. Time point given: blood 2 weeks post-SBRT. Treatment: 15 Gy SBRT to primary tumor, nephrectomy 4 weeks later. Radiation-treated patients gave blood at baseline, week 2 and week 4. The patient's renal cell carcinoma had clear cell pathology.

The material was blood, obtained from a patient whose treatment included radiotherapy and nephrectomy. This sequence joins TRBV19 and TRBJ1-3, with 7 bases identical to TRBD1. The clonotype was recovered from a woman in her forties or fifties with renal cell carcinoma. The DNA of the CDR3 is TGTGCCAGTAGTACCACATACAGGGGAGCTGGAAACACCATATATTTT. This sequence encodes CASSTTYRGAGNTIYF.